Following are 32 T cell receptor beta chains from one sample sequenced in a study of beta chain features in type 1 diabetes. Findings of the study overall: Moderate but significant shortening of TCRB CDR3s was recorded in all four CD4+ subsets from Type 1 diabetes patients.

Expressed TCRB transcripts were sequenced because the entire RNA isolate underwent reverse transcription. The protocol was immunoSEQ multiplex PCR, while the TCRdb copy is restricted to in-frame clones and leaves out a portion. This sample has about 650,000 clones; roughly 12% occur once, and the top ten carry around 0.12%. No antigen has been identified for these receptors. The specimen was naive CD4+ T cells from blood. The receptors here all came from a man under 40 with type 1 diabetes.

In its sample, this clone was seen a few times. The gene calls are TRBV5-4 and TRBJ1-3; the D gene is possibly TRBD1 (6 bases). The CDR3 sequence is 15 residues long. The V gene lost 3 bases and the J gene lost 4 bases, with 14 bases spanning the gap. Germline V CDR1 and CDR2: SGHNT, YYREEE (reference sequence). The CDR3 DNA sequence: TGTGCCAGCAGCTATGGGACAAATCTGGGAAACACCATATATTTT. Protein: CASSYGTNLGNTIYF.

The V and J genes are TRBV7-7 and TRBJ2-5; D might be TRBD1 (6 bases). CDR1 and CDR2 (germline): SSHAT, FNYEAQ (reference sequence). V lost 5 bases to trimming and J lost 5 bases, with 12 bases between them. This CDR3 is built from 13 residues. The CDR3, as DNA: TGTGCCAGCAGCGCAGGGGTACAGGAGACCCAGTACTTC. Translated, it gives CASSAGVQETQYF.

The table lists this clone with a few counts. This chain uses TRBV7-9 with TRBJ2-3; 7 bases line up with TRBD1. The CDR3 runs to 15 residues. Germline V CDR1 and CDR2: SEHNR, FQNEAQ (reference sequence). V lost 5 bases, J lost 3 bases, and 8 bases stayed unmatched. The CDR3 spells CASSTEGALTDTQYF. CDR3 coding DNA: TGTGCCAGCAGCACCGAGGGGGCTCTAACAGATACGCAGTATTTT.

The chain recombines TRBV10-1 with TRBJ2-3; 9 bases map to TRBD2. The CDR3 is 14 residues long. The trim removed 4 bases at V and 6 bases at J, leaving 5 bases unmatched. Germline V CDR1 and CDR2: WNHNN, SYGVQD (reference sequence). Here the CDR3 reads CASSGGGARDTQYF. The DNA for the CDR3 is TGCGCCAGCAGTGGCGGGGGGGCCAGGGATACGCAGTATTTT.

The genes are TRBV5-1 and TRBJ1-4, with D unclear. The germline gives CDR1 SGHRS, CDR2 YFSETQ. The germline V and J ends were trimmed by 0 bases and 4 bases, with 13 bases remaining between them. This CDR3 is 16 amino acids long. The CDR3 DNA reads as TGCGCCAGCAGCTTGGTCATGAGAGGGTTTAATGAAAAACTGTTTTTT. As protein: CASSLVMRGFNEKLFF.

This clone was picked up a small number of times. The same CDR3 arises from other DNA sequences in this sample as well. This chain joins TRBV9 and TRBJ1-6, with D unresolved. Trimming shortened V by 2 bases and J by 0 bases, and 6 bases separated the two germline ends. The CDR3 runs to 15 residues. Germline V gene lookup returns CDR1 SGDLS and CDR2 YYNGEE. The CDR3, as DNA: TGTGCCAGCAGCGTCGCTAGCTCCTATAATTCACCCCTCCACTTT. Protein sequence: CASSVASSYNSPLHF.

This clone was seen a handful of times. The V and J genes are TRBV5-1 and TRBJ2-1; tentatively, D is TRBD1 (5 bases). Deletions cut 4 bases from V and 10 bases from J, with 9 bases between. The CDR3 totals 11 residues. CDR1 is SGHRS, CDR2 YFSETQ, per germline. CDR3 nucleotides: TGCGCCAGCAGCATTGACAGAGAGCAGTTCTTC. Protein sequence: CASSIDREQFF.

This chain uses TRBV5-4 with TRBJ2-7; 7 nucleotides match TRBD1. The CDR3 spans 14 residues. Germline V gives CDR1 SGHNT, CDR2 YYREEE (reference sequence). The V segment lost 3 bases and the J segment 2 bases; nucleotides outside the gene matches: 5. CDR3 loop: CASSSGQEAYEQYF. The CDR3 nucleotides are TGTGCCAGCAGCTCTGGACAGGAAGCCTACGAGCAGTACTTC.

The chain employs TRBV29-1 and TRBJ2-1, with 7 bases aligning to TRBD1. The CDR3 is 13 amino acids. With V trimmed by 5 bases and J by 6 bases, 7 bases remained unmatched. Germline V CDR1 and CDR2: SQVTM, ANQGSEA. CDR3 sequence: CSVYRQGSNEQFF. In nucleotides, the CDR3 is TGCAGCGTTTACCGACAGGGAAGCAATGAGCAGTTCTTC.

This clone was counted between two and nine times. This chain links TRBV18 with TRBJ1-1; D might be TRBD1 (5 bases). Trimming removed 1 base at V and 3 bases at J, with 15 bases between. Germline V lookup: CDR1 KGHSH, CDR2 LQKENI. This CDR3 has 16 residues. CDR3 region: CASSPLEGNHYTEAFF. CDR3 nucleotide sequence: TGTGCCAGCTCACCACTGGAGGGGAACCACTACACTGAAGCTTTCTTT. Full variable domain (outside the CDR3, taken from reference TRBV18 and TRBJ1-1): NAGVMQNPRHLVRRRGQEARLRCSPMKGHSHVYWYRQLPEEGLKFMVYLQKENIIDESGMPKERFSAEFPKEGPSILRIQQVVRGDSAAYFCASSPLEGNHYTEAFFGQGTRLTVV.

The sample holds a few counts of this clone. This chain connects TRBV5-6 to TRBJ2-7; maybe TRBD2 (5 bases). Trimming left V 5 bases short and J 0 bases short, with 12 bases between. Germline CDR1 reads SGHDT; CDR2 reads YYEEEE. The CDR3 is made up of 14 amino acids. The CDR3 nucleotides read TGTGCCAGCAGGTCGGGCGGGTTCTCCTACGAGCAGTACTTC. Its translation is CASRSGGFSYEQYF.

The rearrangement uses TRBV27 and TRBJ2-7; a possible D gene is TRBD1 (6 bases). The CDR3 loop spans 18 amino acids. The V and J ends lost 7 bases and 2 bases respectively, with 27 bases between them. CDR1 is MNHEY, CDR2 SMNVEV, per germline (reference sequence). CDR3: CASTARGSGLGAPYEQYF. The CDR3 bases are TGTGCCAGCACGGCCAGGGGCAGTGGTTTAGGGGCTCCCTACGAGCAGTACTTC.

V is TRBV29-1 and J is TRBJ2-1, with no clear D. Trimming removed 4 bases at V and 0 bases at J, with 7 bases between. The CDR3 runs 13 residues. Looked up from germline, CDR1 is SQVTM and CDR2 is ANQGSEA. CDR3 coding DNA: TGCAGCGTTGCCGTAGTCTCCTACAATGAGCAGTTCTTC. Its translation: CSVAVVSYNEQFF.

This sequence joins TRBV27 and TRBJ2-3; 7 bases are shared with TRBD1. J gave up 1 base and V 5 bases, and 3 bases lay outside the gene matches. The CDR3 contains 14 residues. Per germline, CDR1 MNHEY and CDR2 SMNVEV (reference sequence). The CDR3 is CASSTGAGTDTQYF. DNA of the CDR3: TGTGCCAGCAGTACAGGGGCTGGCACAGATACGCAGTATTTT.

The genes are TRBV30 and TRBJ2-1; the D is unclear. Germline V gene lookup returns CDR1 GTSNPN and CDR2 SVGIG (reference sequence). The CDR3 runs 12 residues. The V end lost 3 bases, the J end lost 10 bases, and 13 bases lay between the germline ends. The CDR3 sequence is CAWRHYNMEQFF. In DNA form, the CDR3 reads TGTGCCTGGAGACACTACAACATGGAGCAGTTCTTC.

This clone has more than one count but fewer than ten. The chain couples TRBV4-3 to TRBJ1-5, with D tentatively TRBD1 (5 bases). The CDR3 is 15 amino acids. Trimming took off 4 bases at V and 3 bases at J, with 13 bases between the two ends. CDR1 and CDR2 from the germline V gene are LGHNA and YSLEER. CDR3 residues: CASSPGHYYNQPQHF. In DNA form, the CDR3 reads TGCGCCAGCAGCCCAGGGCACTACTACAATCAGCCCCAGCATTTT.

The J gene is TRBJ2-3, the V gene TRBV27, with D perhaps matching TRBD1 (7 bases). The V end was cut by 3 bases, the J end by 4 bases, with 14 bases between. CDR3 length equals 15 residues. Germline CDR1 reads MNHEY; CDR2 reads SMNVEV (reference sequence). CDR3 sequence: CASSLYLRGADTQYF. The CDR3 region has the DNA TGTGCCAGCAGTTTGTACCTCAGGGGGGCAGATACGCAGTATTTT.

This clone was found a few times. Here the CDR3 reads CASSQDLRGAFTDTQYF. The DNA of the CDR3 is TGTGCCAGCAGCCAAGATCTGAGGGGGGCCTTCACAGATACGCAGTATTTT. The rearrangement links TRBV4-2 to TRBJ2-3; D may be TRBD1 or TRBD2 (6 bases each). The germline V and J ends were trimmed by 0 bases and 2 bases, with 15 bases remaining between them. The CDR3 is 17 amino acids. Germline CDR1 and CDR2: LGHNA and YNFKEQ.

In this sample, this clone turned up a few times. This rearrangement joins TRBV7-2 to TRBJ2-4; TRBD1 might be the D (7 bases). The CDR3 runs 16 residues. Germline V gene sequence: CDR1 SGHTA, CDR2 FQGNSA. V lost 5 bases and J 3 bases, leaving 17 bases between the germline ends. The CDR3 region has the DNA TGTGCCAGCAGCACAACGACAGGGACTGGCAAAAACATTCAGTACTTC. Its protein product is CASSTTTGTGKNIQYF.

This clone was recorded a few times. CDR3 sequence reads: CASSQGPDEKLFF. For the CDR3, the DNA is TGTGCCAGCAGCCAAGGACCCGACGAAAAACTGTTTTTT. J is TRBJ1-4 and V is TRBV4-2, with D unclear. V was clipped by 1 base and J by 8 bases, with 8 bases between them. This CDR3 comprises 13 residues. Germline CDR1 and CDR2: LGHNA and YNFKEQ.

This clone was counted only a few times. This rearrangement joins TRBV18 to TRBJ1-2; weak D call: TRBD1 (5 bases). CDR3 size: 14 residues. Germline V gene data show CDR1 as KGHSH and CDR2 as LQKENI. The germline V and J ends were trimmed by 3 bases and 3 bases, with 11 bases remaining between them. This chain's CDR3 is CASSPRDGDYGYTF. The CDR3 DNA is TGTGCCAGCTCACCCCGGGACGGGGACTATGGCTACACCTTC.

This clone was counted only a few times. The V and J genes are TRBV4-3 and TRBJ1-1, with D perhaps matching TRBD1 (5 bases). This CDR3 has 14 residues. In germline, CDR1 is LGHNA, CDR2 YSLEER. V dropped 1 base and J dropped 0 bases, with 6 bases sitting between them. The CDR3 DNA reads as TGCGCCAGCAGCCAAGCAGGGATGAACACTGAAGCTTTCTTT. It codes for CASSQAGMNTEAFF.

This clone came up a few times. The rearrangement uses TRBV14 and TRBJ2-7; 7 nucleotides align to TRBD2. With V trimmed by 0 bases and J by 4 bases, 12 bases remained unmatched. The CDR3 is made up of 17 amino acids. Germline-derived CDR1 and CDR2 are SGHDN and FVKESK. The CDR3 bases are TGTGCCAGCAGCCAAGACGGTAATGGGGGGGTTCCGTACGAGCAGTACTTC. It yields the protein CASSQDGNGGVPYEQYF.

The rearrangement joins TRBV6-5 to TRBJ2-1, with D possibly being TRBD1 (6 bases). Germline V gives CDR1 MNHEY, CDR2 SVGAGI. The CDR3 length is 13 residues. DNA of the CDR3: TGTGCATCCACGGGGACACCTTACAATGAGCAGTTCTTC. Translating it yields CASTGTPYNEQFF.

Note on this clone: Other DNA sequences in this specimen translate into the identical CDR3. This rearrangement joins TRBV29-1 to TRBJ1-2; the D is unclear. The ends were cut back, 4 bases at V and 4 bases at J, with 7 bases in the middle. Germline V gene data show CDR1 as SQVTM and CDR2 as ANQGSEA. This CDR3 is 11 amino acids long. The CDR3: CSVVRGYGYTF. CDR3 nucleotide sequence: TGCAGCGTTGTTCGGGGCTATGGCTACACCTTC.

The chain links TRBV18 to TRBJ1-1; 8 bases align to TRBD1. CDR3 length: 15 residues. Germline trimming cut 8 bases from V and 0 bases from J; bases unmatched to any gene: 8. Germline CDR1 is KGHSH and CDR2 is LQKENI. CDR3 bases: TGTGCCAGCCGTACCCGGGACAGGATGAACACTGAAGCTTTCTTT. Translated: CASRTRDRMNTEAFF. The full variable domain, with the rest looked up from reference TRBV18 and TRBJ1-1, is NAGVMQNPRHLVRRRGQEARLRCSPMKGHSHVYWYRQLPEEGLKFMVYLQKENIIDESGMPKERFSAEFPKEGPSILRIQQVVRGDSAAYFCASRTRDRMNTEAFFGQGTRLTVV.

This clone was recorded a few times. The CDR3 DNA follows: TGTGCCAGCAGCTTGCTGAGCCTCGATGAGCAGTTCTTC. This codes for CASSLLSLDEQFF. V usage is TRBV11-2 and J usage is TRBJ2-1; no definite D call. The V and J ends lost 3 bases and 8 bases respectively, with 11 bases between them. The CDR3 runs 13 residues. CDR1 is SGHAT, CDR2 FQNNGV, per germline.

The sample holds one count of this clone. This chain connects TRBV5-6 to TRBJ1-2, with D maybe TRBD1 (6 bases). The CDR3 is made up of 15 amino acids. V lost 6 bases, J lost 1 base, and 16 bases lay in between. CDR1 SGHDT and CDR2 YYEEEE come from the germline V gene. The DNA of the CDR3 is TGTGCCAGCACGCCATTCACCAGGGGTAACTATGGCTACACCTTC. Its protein product is CASTPFTRGNYGYTF. The full variable domain, its missing parts supplied by reference TRBV5-6 and TRBJ1-2, is DAGVTQSPTHLIKTRGQQVTLRCSPKSGHDTVSWYQQALGQGPQFIFQYYEEEERQRGNFPDRFSGHQFPNYSSELNVNALLLGDSALYLCASTPFTRGNYGYTFGSGTRLTVV.

The chain joins TRBV7-2 to TRBJ2-5, with TRBD2 matching 9 bases. The germline V gene encodes CDR1 SGHTA and CDR2 FQGNSA. The CDR3 consists of 15 residues. V dropped 6 bases and J dropped 1; count of bases not matched to a gene: 6. The CDR3 region has the DNA TGTGCCAGCAGAACTGCGGGGGGGCCCCAAGAGACCCAGTACTTC. The encoded protein is CASRTAGGPQETQYF.

This clone was seen more than once but under ten times. The sample has other DNA sequences that encode this CDR3 too. The chain couples TRBV5-1 to TRBJ2-7; D call uncertain. Trimming removed 0 bases at V and 0 bases at J, with 7 bases between. The CDR3 extends over 14 amino acids. The germline gives CDR1 SGHRS, CDR2 YFSETQ. The CDR3 DNA follows: TGCGCCAGCAGCTTGGACGGGTCCTCCTACGAGCAGTACTTC. It yields the protein CASSLDGSSYEQYF.

The chain joins TRBV5-4 to TRBJ1-1; no clear D gene. This CDR3 is built from 13 residues. Germline V gene data show CDR1 as SGHNT and CDR2 as YYREEE (reference sequence). The ends were cut back, 3 bases at V and 0 bases at J, with 6 bases in the middle. DNA for the CDR3: TGTGCCAGCAGCTCATGGATGAACACTGAAGCTTTCTTT. Translating gives CASSSWMNTEAFF.

V usage is TRBV29-1 and J usage is TRBJ1-4; D unresolved. Germline V gene data show CDR1 as SQVTM and CDR2 as ANQGSEA. The CDR3 runs 12 residues. Trimming removed 5 bases at V and 8 bases at J, with 12 bases between. CDR3 sequence: CSVRIVGEKLFF. The CDR3 DNA reads TGCAGCGTTAGAATCGTGGGCGAAAAACTGTTTTTT.